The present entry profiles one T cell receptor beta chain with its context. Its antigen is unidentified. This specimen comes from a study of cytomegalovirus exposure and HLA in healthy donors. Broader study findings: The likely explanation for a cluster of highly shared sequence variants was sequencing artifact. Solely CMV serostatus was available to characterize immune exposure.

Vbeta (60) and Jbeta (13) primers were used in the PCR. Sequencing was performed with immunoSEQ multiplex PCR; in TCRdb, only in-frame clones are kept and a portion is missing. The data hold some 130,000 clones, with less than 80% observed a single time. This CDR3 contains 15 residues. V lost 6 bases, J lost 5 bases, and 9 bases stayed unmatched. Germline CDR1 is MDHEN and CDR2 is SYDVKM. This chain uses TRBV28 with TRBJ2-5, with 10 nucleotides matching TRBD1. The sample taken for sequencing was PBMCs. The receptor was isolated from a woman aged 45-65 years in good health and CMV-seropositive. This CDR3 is CASSVLTGGFETQYF. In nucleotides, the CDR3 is TGTGCCAGCAGCGTATTGACAGGGGGCTTCGAGACCCAGTACTTC.